Listed below are T cell receptor beta chains from one sample, sequenced in a study of OX40 agonist ivuxolimab in advanced cancers. TCRdb's table, derived via immunoSEQ multiplex PCR, lists solely in-frame clones and lacks some. In the table there are around 59,000 clones, around nine tenths of which are singletons. The specimen was CD4+ or CD8+ T cells sorted from blood, collected in a trial of the OX40 agonist ivuxolimab. The receptor set was obtained from an adult with an advanced solid tumor such as melanoma, head and neck, liver or kidney cancer. The CDR3 runs from the conserved cysteine through the conserved F or W. A D gene is named only where the DNA matches it firmly.

d_call: .; v_call: TRBV5-1; j_call: TRBJ1-2; cdr3_nt: TGCGCCAGCAGCTTGTCGGGAAACTATGGCTACACCTTC; cdr3_aa: CASSLSGNYGYTF
d_call: .; v_call: TRBV10-2; j_call: TRBJ2-3; cdr3_nt: TGCGCCAGCAGTGAGGTAGTACATAATACGCAGTATTTT; cdr3_aa: CASSEVVHNTQYF
d_call: .; v_call: TRBV7-6; j_call: TRBJ2-7; cdr3_nt: TGTGCCAGCAGCCTCCAGCCGGGAACGGTTACCTACGAGCAGTACTTC; cdr3_aa: CASSLQPGTVTYEQYF
d_call: TRBD1; v_call: TRBV19; j_call: TRBJ1-1; cdr3_nt: TGTGCCAGTAGTCCAAGGGACAGCGCGAACACTGAAGCTTTCTTT; cdr3_aa: CASSPRDSANTEAFF
d_call: .; v_call: TRBV19; j_call: TRBJ1-5; cdr3_nt: TGTGCCAGTAGTCCTCCGGGACTCGTGAGCAATCAGCCCCAGCATTTT; cdr3_aa: CASSPPGLVSNQPQHF
d_call: .; v_call: TRBV20-1; j_call: TRBJ2-7; cdr3_nt: TGCAGTGCTAGAGGGGATTACGAGCAGTACTTC; cdr3_aa: CSARGDYEQYF
d_call: TRBD1; v_call: TRBV5-1; j_call: TRBJ2-1; cdr3_nt: TGCGCCAGCAGTTCGGGACAGGGGATATTAGGTGAGCAGTTCTTC; cdr3_aa: CASSSGQGILGEQFF
d_call: .; v_call: TRBV7-8; j_call: TRBJ2-7; cdr3_nt: TGTGCCAGCAGCTCCCCCAACAAGATCTCCTACGAGCAGTACTTC; cdr3_aa: CASSSPNKISYEQYF
d_call: TRBD2; v_call: TRBV7-2; j_call: TRBJ2-2; cdr3_nt: TGTGCCAGCAGCTTGGGACTAGCGGTGAACACCGGGGAGCTGTTTTTT; cdr3_aa: CASSLGLAVNTGELFF
d_call: TRBD2; v_call: TRBV2; j_call: TRBJ2-2; cdr3_nt: TGTGCCAGCAGCTCCCAGGGAGTAGCGGGAGGTGGCGGGGAGCTGTTTTTT; cdr3_aa: CASSSQGVAGGGGELFF